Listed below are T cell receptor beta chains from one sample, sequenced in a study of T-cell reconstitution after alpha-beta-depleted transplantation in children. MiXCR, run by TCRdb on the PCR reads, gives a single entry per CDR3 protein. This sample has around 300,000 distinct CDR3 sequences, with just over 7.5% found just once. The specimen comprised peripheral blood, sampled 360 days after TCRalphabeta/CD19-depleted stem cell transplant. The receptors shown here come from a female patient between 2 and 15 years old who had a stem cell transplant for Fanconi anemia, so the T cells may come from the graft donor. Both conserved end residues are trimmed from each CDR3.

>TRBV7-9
ASSSSLQGMINTEAF
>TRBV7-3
ASSLQGTSPTYRYNEQF
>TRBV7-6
ASSYLGVTGELF
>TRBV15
ATSRGQGLSGNTIY
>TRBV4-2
ASSQEHGFYNEQF
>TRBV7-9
ASSGTTGGVQETQY
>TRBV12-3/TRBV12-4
ASSLLLAGARDTQY
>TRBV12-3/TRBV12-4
ASKRGGETQY
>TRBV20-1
SARDYSEANYGYT
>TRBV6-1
ASRPGFFSYEQY
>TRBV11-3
ASSLDLAGILNEQF
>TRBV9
ASSVVSFGGLETQY
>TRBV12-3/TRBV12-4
ASSLSGTGAIGYT
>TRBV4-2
ASSQEGTGSNEQF
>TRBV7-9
ASSPLNSGADTQY
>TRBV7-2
ASSPGRSPTNEQF
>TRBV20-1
SARDASTSGFTYEQY
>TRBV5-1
ASSLEGRGLLNTEAF
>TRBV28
ASSLSTGHISA
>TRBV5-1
ASSSDTNEQF
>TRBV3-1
ASSQETVPRPFNYGYT
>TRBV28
ASGLLQPQH
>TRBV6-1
ASRTRRTGELF
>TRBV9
ASSDLTGGAFNEQF
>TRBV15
ATSTTILAGEETQY
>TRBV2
ASSGASGGTDTQY
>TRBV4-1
ASSLQWGSTYEQY
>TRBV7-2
ASSLVTSGGAEETQY
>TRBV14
ASSQDGVYTEAF